The 27 T cell receptor beta chains below all came from one sample that was sequenced in a study of MAIT cells during Salmonella Paratyphi A infection. Regarding the study as a whole: MAIT cell TRBV usage was oligoclonal, favouring TRBV20 and TRBV6, and apparently unchanged by infection.

Time point denoted: mid-infection, around enteric fever diagnosis. Flow cytometry identified and sorted MAIT cells as Valpha7.2+ CD161+ T cells. Their cognate antigens are unknown. TCRdb re-derived calls from the 5' RACE reads in MiXCR, one entry per CDR3 protein. Of about 710 distinct CDR3 sequences detected, around a sixth appear once; the ten largest clones hold roughly 30%. Here the sequenced sample was MAIT cells from blood, taken at the middle sampling point of the challenge study. The receptors stem from a person aged 18 to 70 who was deliberately infected with Salmonella Paratyphi A in a paratyphoid fever challenge study.

J is TRBJ1-1 and V is TRBV7-6; D is undetermined. There are 14 residues in the CDR3. V was trimmed by 1 base and J by 4 bases, leaving 10 bases between them. The germline CDR1 and CDR2 sequences are SGHVS and FNYEAQ. This CDR3 is CASSLGGFGTEAFF. The DNA for the CDR3 is TGTGCCAGCAGCTTAGGGGGTTTCGGCACTGAAGCTTTCTTT.

This clonotype ranks as large. The V gene is TRBV20-1, the J gene TRBJ1-1; maybe TRBD1 (6 bases). CDR3 length equals 12 residues. CDR1 DFQATT and CDR2 SNEGSKA come from the germline V gene (reference sequence). V gave up 5 bases and J gave up 5 bases, with 12 bases separating them. CDR3 residues: CSAPRGETEAFF. The DNA of the CDR3 is TGCAGTGCTCCCAGGGGAGAAACTGAAGCTTTCTTT.

The chain joins TRBV6-4 to TRBJ2-3; tentative D call: TRBD2 (5 bases). CDR1 MRHNA and CDR2 SNTAGT come from the germline V gene. V dropped 2 bases and J dropped 8 bases, with 14 bases sitting between them. CDR3 length equals 14 residues. CDR3 residues: CASSDRLGSGTQYF. In DNA form, the CDR3 reads TGTGCCAGCAGTGACCGGCTGGGGAGTGGTACGCAGTATTTT.

This clonotype appeared a few times. CDR3 DNA: TGTGCCAGCAGTGTCACGGGGGGATCGGGCACTGAAGCTTTCTTT. Amino acids: CASSVTGGSGTEAFF. The genes are TRBV6-1 and TRBJ1-1; D is possibly TRBD1 (5 bases). Trimming pared 4 bases from V and 4 bases from J, leaving 16 bases between. This CDR3 has 15 residues. Germline V gene data show CDR1 as MNHNS and CDR2 as SASEGT.

V is TRBV15 and J is TRBJ2-1; 8 nucleotides line up with TRBD2. Germline CDR1 LNHNV, CDR2 YYDKDF (reference sequence). V was pared by 3 bases and J by 8 bases, with 6 bases of the junction left unmatched. The CDR3 consists of 14 residues. In DNA form, the CDR3 reads TGTGCCACCAGCAGGTCACGGGAGGGTGATGAGCAGTTCTTC. Its translation: CATSRSREGDEQFF.

For this clonotype: A read error is possible here, since a much larger clone lies one base away. This chain links TRBV20-1 with TRBJ1-1; D is unclear. The CDR3 runs to 13 residues. Germline CDR1 DFQATT, CDR2 SNEGSKA (reference sequence). V gave up 6 bases and J gave up 5 bases, with 16 bases separating them. This chain's CDR3 is CSARERGETEAFF. The CDR3 DNA sequence: TGCAGTGCAAGGGAGCGGGGAGAGACTGAAGCTTTCTTT.

By sample fraction, this clonotype is large. This chain links TRBV6-4 with TRBJ2-5; TRBD2 matches at 13 bases. The germline V gene encodes CDR1 MRHNA and CDR2 SNTAGT. The CDR3 has 15 residues. The ends lost 3 bases at V and 2 bases at J; junction bases unmatched: 0. CDR3: CASSETSGGQETQYF. The CDR3 DNA sequence: TGTGCCAGCAGTGAGACTAGCGGGGGGCAAGAGACCCAGTACTTC.

This clonotype has a handful of counts. The genes are TRBV6-5 and TRBJ1-4; 8 bases are shared with TRBD1. V was pared by 5 bases and J by 7 bases, with 3 bases of the junction left unmatched. The CDR3 covers 13 residues. Germline CDR1 is MNHEY and CDR2 is SVGAGI. The CDR3 is CASSQDRGEKLFF. CDR3 bases: TGTGCCAGCAGTCAAGACAGGGGTGAAAAACTGTTTTTT.

This chain links TRBV3-1 with TRBJ2-6, with unresolved D. Germline V gene lookup returns CDR1 LGHDT and CDR2 YNNKEL (reference sequence). V was trimmed by 0 bases and J by 0 bases, leaving 9 bases between them. This CDR3 region has 17 residues. CDR3 sequence reads: CASSQEGSSSGANVLTF. The CDR3 DNA reads TGTGCCAGCAGCCAAGAAGGGTCTAGCTCTGGGGCCAACGTCCTGACTTTC.

This clonotype turned up a few times. The rearrangement uses TRBV15 and TRBJ1-4; TRBD1 agrees at 8 bases. Germline V gene sequence: CDR1 LNHNV, CDR2 YYDKDF (reference sequence). The J segment lost 6 bases and the V segment lost 4 bases, leaving 10 bases of the junction unmatched. This CDR3 comprises 16 residues. This chain's CDR3 is CATSTRTGSGDEKLFF. CDR3 sequence (DNA): TGTGCCACCAGCACAAGGACAGGGTCAGGGGATGAAAAACTGTTTTTT.

This rearrangement joins TRBV20-1 to TRBJ2-2; either TRBD1 or TRBD2 may supply D (6 bases each). CDR1 is DFQATT, CDR2 SNEGSKA, per germline (reference sequence). V lost 0 bases, J lost 5 bases, and 13 bases lay in between. The CDR3 runs to 15 residues. The chain's CDR3 is CSARDRGHRTGELFF. As DNA, the CDR3 is TGCAGTGCTAGAGATCGGGGGCATAGGACCGGGGAGCTGTTTTTT.

This clonotype counts as hyperexpanded. This rearrangement joins TRBV4-2 to TRBJ2-1, with TRBD1 matching 10 bases. The CDR3 loop spans 16 amino acids. V was pared by 3 bases and J by 3 bases, with 5 bases of the junction left unmatched. Germline CDR1 reads LGHNA; CDR2 reads YNFKEQ. The CDR3 DNA is TGTGCCAGCAGCCACGCAGGGACAGGGGACTACAATGAGCAGTTCTTC. Translation gives CASSHAGTGDYNEQFF.

By share, this clonotype counts as medium-sized. The rearrangement joins TRBV20-1 to TRBJ1-5; tentatively, D is TRBD1 (5 bases). The CDR3 length is 15 residues. The V end was cut by 5 bases, the J end by 4 bases, with 18 bases between. The germline V gene encodes CDR1 DFQATT and CDR2 SNEGSKA (reference sequence). The CDR3 DNA is TGCAGTGCTGTAGAGGGAGGGGATTGGAATCAGCCCCAGCATTTT. This translates into CSAVEGGDWNQPQHF.

By share, this clonotype counts as medium-sized. The chain recombines TRBV20-1 with TRBJ1-1; D not resolved. The V gene's germline CDR1 is DFQATT and CDR2 SNEGSKA (reference sequence). The CDR3 is 12 residues long. The CDR3 nucleotides are TGCAGCTTCCGAGGTTCGGACACTGAAGCTTTCTTT. As protein: CSFRGSDTEAFF.

Relative to its sample, this clonotype is medium-sized. The chain combines TRBV6-2 or TRBV6-3 with TRBJ1-5, with D hard to call. V shed 4 bases and J shed 6 bases, with 10 bases lying between them. Germline lookup yields CDR1 MNHEY and CDR2 SVGEGT. The CDR3 runs 13 residues. DNA for the CDR3: TGTGCCAGCAGTTCCAGCGCGGTTCAGCCCCAGCATTTT. Translation: CASSSSAVQPQHF.

Judged by abundance, this clonotype is medium-sized. The rearrangement joins TRBV6-4 to TRBJ2-2, with TRBD1 matching over 8 bases. This CDR3 spans 14 amino acids. V lost 3 bases, J lost 4 bases, and 1 base stayed unmatched. The germline V gene encodes CDR1 MRHNA and CDR2 SNTAGT. CDR3 bases: TGTGCCAGCAGTGATGGACAGGGCACCGGGGAGCTGTTTTTT. It yields the protein CASSDGQGTGELFF.

Judged by abundance, this clonotype is medium-sized. V gene TRBV20-1 combines with J gene TRBJ2-1; possible D gene TRBD2, 6 bases. CDR3 length: 14 residues. V shed 4 bases and J shed 5 bases, with 15 bases lying between them. Germline V gene data show CDR1 as DFQATT and CDR2 as SNEGSKA (reference sequence). CDR3 DNA sequence: TGCAGTGCTATGGGACTTCTTAATCACAATGAGCAGTTCTTC. Its translation: CSAMGLLNHNEQFF.

A word on this clonotype: Here the CDR3 omits its conserved ending phenylalanine or tryptophan, so a read error is the likely source. V is TRBV7-6 and J is TRBJ1-1; D not resolved. There are 14 residues in the CDR3. Trimming left V 1 base short and J 4 bases short, with 10 bases between. Germline V gene sequence: CDR1 SGHVS, CDR2 FNYEAQ. The CDR3 loop is CASSLGGFGTEAFV. The CDR3, as DNA: TGTGCCAGCAGCTTAGGGGGTTTCGGCACTGAAGCTTTCGTT.

This clonotype is labeled large. The gene calls are TRBV6-4 and TRBJ2-5; 10 positions match TRBD2. The CDR3 totals 15 residues. Germline trimming cut 6 bases from V and 2 bases from J; bases unmatched to any gene: 6. CDR1 is MRHNA and CDR2 is SNTAGT in the germline V gene. CDR3 in amino acids: CASSELAGSQETQYF. The CDR3 region has the DNA TGTGCCAGCAGCGAACTAGCGGGGAGTCAAGAGACCCAGTACTTC.

This chain links TRBV6-4 with TRBJ2-3; D remains ambiguous. The length of the CDR3 is 13 residues. Germline CDR1 is MRHNA and CDR2 is SNTAGT. V dropped 3 bases and J dropped 3 bases, with 7 bases sitting between them. CDR3 in DNA: TGTGCCAGCAGTGAAGCTGCAACAGATACGCAGTATTTT. It encodes CASSEAATDTQYF.

J is TRBJ1-5 and V is TRBV4-1; tentative D call: TRBD1 (5 bases). The ends were cut back, 0 bases at V and 0 bases at J, with 12 bases in the middle. Looked up from germline, CDR1 is MGHRA and CDR2 is YSYEKL. The CDR3 is 17 residues long. Written as DNA, the CDR3 is TGCGCCAGCAGCCAAGAACCGGGACGTATTAGCAATCAGCCCCAGCATTTT. It is translated as CASSQEPGRISNQPQHF.

This clonotype was picked up a small number of times. The chain carries TRBV12-3 or TRBV12-4 and TRBJ1-2; TRBD1 is a possible D gene (5 bases). The CDR3 loop spans 21 amino acids. V was pared by 3 bases and J by 8 bases, with 37 bases between. CDR3 nucleotide sequence: TGTGCCAGCAGTTTCGTTTCGGGACGGCTAGTTACGAACGTTCCGTATTTAGGCTACACCTTC. Amino acids: CASSFVSGRLVTNVPYLGYTF.

This clonotype was seen at least ten times. The genes are TRBV20-1 and TRBJ1-1, with D possibly being TRBD1 (5 bases). V was cut by 3 bases and J by 3 bases, with 11 bases left in between. CDR1 is DFQATT, CDR2 SNEGSKA, per germline (reference sequence). This CDR3 has 13 amino acids. In nucleotides, the CDR3 is TGCAGTGCTAGGGGGGAAGGGGACACTGAAGCTTTCTTT. Translating it yields CSARGEGDTEAFF.

The rearrangement links TRBV20-1 to TRBJ2-1; TRBD2 is a possible D gene (6 bases). V was shortened by 0 bases and J by 0 bases, with 15 bases between the two germline ends. The germline V gene encodes CDR1 DFQATT and CDR2 SNEGSKA (reference sequence). This CDR3 contains 17 residues. The CDR3, as DNA: TGCAGTGCTAGAGACGCCGGGACTCTAAGCTCCTACAATGAGCAGTTCTTC. It yields the protein CSARDAGTLSSYNEQFF.

A word on this clonotype: An end of the junction does not agree with germline; a read error may underlie this. This sequence joins TRBV6-1 and TRBJ1-5, with unresolved D. Germline loops: CDR1 MNHNS, CDR2 SASEGT. This CDR3 spans 14 amino acids. CDR3 coding DNA: TGTTCCAGCAGTGAACACGGTATACCTCAGCCCCAGCATTTT. Amino acids: CSSSEHGIPQPQHF.

This clonotype is judged large (0.1 to 1%). The rearrangement uses TRBV6-4 and TRBJ2-3; 7 bases agree with TRBD2. Germline V gives CDR1 MRHNA, CDR2 SNTAGT. J gave up 0 bases and V 2 bases, and 11 bases lay outside the gene matches. The CDR3 totals 18 residues. CDR3 nucleotide sequence: TGTGCCAGCAGTGACGCTCCGTGGGGGGGGTCCAGCACAGATACGCAGTATTTT. The encoded protein is CASSDAPWGGSSTDTQYF.

For this clonotype: The limits of the CDR3 on the DNA are not certain, so only TCRdb's listed CDR3 is given. CDR3 region: CASSFYICSATLAGVDAGELFF. The rearrangement links TRBV27 to TRBJ2-2; the D call of TRBD2 is as the table states it, not checked on the DNA. Germline V gene sequence: CDR1 MNHEY, CDR2 SMNVEV (reference sequence). A total of 22 residues make up the CDR3, ends included.